A selection of T cell receptor beta chains follows, all from one sample in a study of OX40 agonist ivuxolimab in advanced cancers. Using immunoSEQ multiplex PCR, the repertoire was profiled, and TCRdb retains in-frame clones only, with some absent. The sample includes roughly 60,000 clones, around 90% of them seen just once. Sequences were derived from CD4+ or CD8+ T cells sorted from blood, sampled in a trial of the OX40 agonist ivuxolimab. The source is an adult with an advanced solid tumor such as melanoma, head and neck, liver or kidney cancer. Both conserved end residues are part of each CDR3. The D gene is left open where the match is weak. Where a row states a size, it is once, few, many or the class of an expanded clone; other rows omit it.

j_call | clone_size | d_call | v_call | cdr3_aa | cdr3_nt
TRBJ2-5 | . | . | TRBV2 | CASSEGGLEETQYF | TGTGCCAGCAGTGAAGGAGGGCTTGAAGAGACCCAGTACTTC
TRBJ2-2 | . | TRBD2 | TRBV7-9 | CASSEGLAGGGGELFF | TGTGCCAGCAGCGAGGGACTAGCGGGAGGAGGCGGGGAGCTGTTTTTT
TRBJ2-7 | . | TRBD1 | TRBV27 | CASSLGGTGAYEQYF | TGTGCCAGCAGTTTAGGAGGGACAGGGGCCTACGAGCAGTACTTC
TRBJ1-4 | . | . | TRBV27 | CASSPVDSNEKLFF | TGTGCCAGCAGTCCAGTCGACAGTAATGAAAAACTGTTTTTT
TRBJ2-7 | . | . | TRBV5-1 | CASSFAYGTPYEQYF | TGCGCCAGCAGCTTTGCATATGGTACCCCATACGAGCAGTACTTC
TRBJ2-1 | . | TRBD2 | TRBV28 | CASNTAPGTSGRPIEQFF | TGTGCCAGTAACACTGCTCCGGGGACTAGCGGGAGGCCGATTGAGCAGTTCTTC
TRBJ1-1 | . | TRBD1 | TRBV9 | CASSGQGSWTEAFF | TGTGCCAGCAGCGGACAGGGGTCATGGACTGAAGCTTTCTTT
TRBJ2-1 | . | . | TRBV20-1 | CSASTYNEQFF | TGCAGTGCTAGCACGTACAATGAGCAGTTCTTC
TRBJ2-7 | . | . | TRBV4-1 | CASSQDPSPEQYF | TGCGCCAGCAGCCAAGATCCTTCGCCCGAGCAGTACTTC
TRBJ1-5 | . | . | TRBV28 | CASGPNRLLQPQHF | TGTGCCAGCGGCCCAAACAGGCTCCTTCAGCCCCAGCATTTT
TRBJ2-7 | . | . | TRBV7-9 | CASSETLHEQYF | TGTGCCAGCAGCGAGACCCTCCACGAGCAGTACTTC
TRBJ1-5 | . | TRBD1 | TRBV27 | CASQETGGSNQPQHF | TGTGCCAGCCAGGAGACAGGGGGTAGCAATCAGCCCCAGCATTTT
TRBJ2-3 | . | . | TRBV4-1 | CASSQASSTDTQYF | TGCGCCAGCAGCCAAGCCTCTAGCACAGATACGCAGTATTTT
TRBJ2-5 | . | TRBD2 | TRBV9 | CASSVGGRGTQETQYF | TGTGCCAGCAGCGTAGGCGGGAGGGGCACCCAAGAGACCCAGTACTTC
TRBJ1-2 | . | . | TRBV27 | CASSYARHHYGYTF | TGTGCCAGCAGTTACGCGCGACACCACTATGGCTACACCTTC
TRBJ1-1 | . | . | TRBV6-6 | CASSYLGYDTEAFF | TGTGCCAGCAGTTACTTAGGGTACGACACTGAAGCTTTCTTT
TRBJ2-7 | . | TRBD2 | TRBV7-2 | CASSVSSGSNEQYF | TGTGCCAGCAGTGTTTCTAGCGGGAGTAACGAGCAGTACTTC
TRBJ1-5 | . | . | TRBV5-4 | CASSFFGQPQHF | TGTGCCAGCAGCTTCTTCGGCCAGCCCCAGCATTTT
TRBJ2-1 | . | . | TRBV19 | CATSLGEQFF | TGTGCCACCTCCTTGGGTGAGCAGTTCTTC
TRBJ2-1 | . | TRBD1 | TRBV6-5 | CASTHRGEQFF | TGTGCCAGCACCCACAGGGGAGAGCAGTTCTTC
TRBJ2-7 | . | TRBD2 | TRBV4-1 | CASSPGLAGAASYEQYF | TGCGCCAGCAGCCCCGGACTAGCGGGAGCCGCCTCCTACGAGCAGTACTTC
TRBJ2-5 | . | TRBD2 | TRBV7-2 | CASSLRLTSGKQYF | TGTGCCAGCAGCTTACGGTTGACTAGCGGGAAGCAGTACTTC
TRBJ2-1 | once | TRBD1 | TRBV5-1 | CASSSADLGTGASYNEQFF | TGCGCCAGCAGCTCGGCAGATTTAGGGACAGGGGCTTCCTACAATGAGCAGTTCTTC
TRBJ2-7 | once | . | TRBV6-5 | CASSYSGPPYEQYF | TGTGCCAGCAGTTACTCGGGACCCCCATACGAGCAGTACTTC
TRBJ1-5 | . | . | TRBV6-4 | CASSDGENQPQHF | TGTGCCAGCAGTGACGGAGAGAATCAGCCCCAGCATTTT
TRBJ2-7 | . | . | TRBV6-5 | CASAWALSYEQYF | TGTGCCAGTGCTTGGGCACTCTCCTACGAGCAGTACTTC
TRBJ2-7 | . | TRBD1 | TRBV18 | CASSGTGGPKEQYF | TGTGCCAGCTCGGGGACAGGGGGCCCCAAAGAGCAGTACTTC
TRBJ2-3 | . | . | TRBV6-4 | CAPGRDTDTQYF | TGTGCCCCCGGGCGGGACACAGATACGCAGTATTTT
TRBJ2-1 | . | . | TRBV9 | CASTSGGGTYNEQFF | TGTGCCAGCACGTCCGGTGGGGGCACCTACAATGAGCAGTTCTTC
TRBJ2-2 | . | . | TRBV29-1 | CSVVPADTGELFF | TGCAGCGTTGTCCCGGCCGACACCGGGGAGCTGTTTTTT
TRBJ2-2 | . | TRBD1 | TRBV19 | CASSWTGAHTGELFF | TGTGCCAGTTCCTGGACAGGGGCCCACACCGGGGAGCTGTTTTTT
TRBJ2-7 | once | . | TRBV10-2 | CASTPGADLQYF | TGCGCCAGCACCCCTGGGGCAGATCTGCAGTACTTC
TRBJ2-2 | . | . | TRBV6-5 | CASTHTGELFF | TGTGCCAGCACCCACACCGGGGAGCTGTTTTTT
TRBJ2-7 | . | TRBD2 | TRBV6-4 | CASSKREATPTSEQYF | TGTGCCAGCAGTAAGCGGGAGGCAACACCCACCAGCGAGCAGTACTTC
TRBJ2-1 | . | . | TRBV5-5 | CASSLGRGGYNEQFF | TGTGCCAGCAGCTTGGGCAGAGGGGGATACAATGAGCAGTTCTTC
TRBJ2-1 | once | TRBD2 | TRBV2 | CASNIAGGNEQFF | TGTGCCAGCAATATAGCGGGAGGGAATGAGCAGTTCTTC
TRBJ1-1 | . | TRBD1 | TRBV10-2 | CASREPGQGNTEAFF | TGCGCCAGCAGAGAGCCGGGACAGGGGAACACTGAAGCTTTCTTT
TRBJ2-5 | . | TRBD2 | TRBV11-2 | CASSFSGRVETQYF | TGTGCCAGCAGCTTTAGCGGGAGGGTAGAGACCCAGTACTTC
TRBJ2-7 | . | TRBD2 | TRBV28 | CASSSDSLLAGGPYEQYF | TGTGCCAGCAGTTCGGACAGCCTTCTAGCGGGAGGGCCCTACGAGCAGTACTTC
TRBJ2-7 | . | . | TRBV28 | CASSFPQAYEQYF | TGTGCCAGCAGTTTCCCCCAGGCCTACGAGCAGTACTTC
TRBJ2-2 | . | TRBD2 | TRBV9 | CASSHPTAQGTSGTANTGELFF | TGTGCCAGCAGCCACCCGACAGCTCAAGGGACTAGCGGGACAGCGAACACCGGGGAGCTGTTTTTT
TRBJ1-4 | . | TRBD1 | TRBV28 | CASSFFQDRGIDEKLFF | TGTGCCAGCAGTTTTTTCCAGGACAGGGGGATTGATGAAAAACTGTTTTTT
TRBJ1-4 | . | . | TRBV18 | CASSPESLDEKLFF | TGTGCCAGCTCACCCGAATCGCTGGATGAAAAACTGTTTTTT
TRBJ1-5 | once | TRBD1 | TRBV7-2 | CASSLAVGTGANQPQHF | TGTGCCAGCAGCTTAGCCGTAGGGACAGGCGCGAATCAGCCCCAGCATTTT
TRBJ2-1 | . | TRBD2 | TRBV30 | CALTSGSYNEQFF | TGTGCTTTGACTAGCGGCTCCTACAATGAGCAGTTCTTC